This TCR beta chain was identified during a study of cytomegalovirus exposure and HLA in healthy donors. Study findings and constraints: It was reported that the classifier diagnosed cytomegalovirus status with high specificity and sensitivity in both the original and validation cohorts. In vitro testing confirmed three CMV-associated chains as specific for CMV antigens. In a later analysis, a genetic analysis reported fewer productive-TCR N-insertions in an Asian-associated ancestry cluster than the cohort average.

With regard to this clone: The antigen remains undetermined.

PCR primers comprised 60 Vbeta and 13 Jbeta primers. Sequenced by immunoSEQ multiplex PCR; TCRdb stores in-frame clones only, minus some. This sample's table reports about 210,000 clones. The junction had 6 bases not matched to a gene; V was cut back by 1 base and J by 5 bases. This CDR3 has 15 amino acids. Germline CDR1 and CDR2: SGHRS and YFSETQ. The chain recombines TRBV5-1 with TRBJ2-1; TRBD2 matches 7 bases. This sequence was found in a woman in her twenties or thirties in good health and CMV-seropositive. Sequenced: PBMCs. This chain's CDR3 is CASSLIAGANNEQFF. The CDR3 coding sequence is TGCGCCAGCAGCTTGATCGCGGGAGCAAACAATGAGCAGTTCTTC. Combining the CDR3 with reference TRBV5-1 and TRBJ2-1 gives the whole variable domain KAGVTQTPRYLIKTRGQQVTLSCSPISGHRSVSWYQQTPGQGLQFLFEYFSETQRNKGNFPGRFSGRQFSNSRSEMNVSTLELGDSALYLCASSLIAGANNEQFFGPGTRLTVL.